This T cell receptor (beta chain) stems from a study of beta chain features in type 1 diabetes. Of the isolated RNA, all was reverse transcribed, and so the sequenced material was expressed TCRB transcripts. Using immunoSEQ multiplex PCR, the repertoire was profiled, and TCRdb retains in-frame clones only, with some absent. This sample has about 360,000 clones; around 12% occur once, and the top ten carry under 0.02%. CDR1 and CDR2 (germline): MDHEN, SYDVKM. The CDR3 is made up of 17 amino acids. V dropped 3 bases and J dropped 3; count of bases not matched to a gene: 7. CD45RO/CCR7/CD25/CD127/CD95/CD27 separated CD4+ naive, central memory, regulatory and stem cell-like memory cells by sorting.

J is TRBJ2-6 and V is TRBV28; TRBD1 agrees at 8 bases. This clonotype originated in a man younger than 35 in good health. Sequencing used naive CD4+ T cells from blood. CDR3 protein: CASSFFGQGHGANVLTF. The CDR3, as DNA: TGTGCCAGCAGTTTTTTTGGACAGGGTCATGGGGCCAACGTCCTGACTTTC.